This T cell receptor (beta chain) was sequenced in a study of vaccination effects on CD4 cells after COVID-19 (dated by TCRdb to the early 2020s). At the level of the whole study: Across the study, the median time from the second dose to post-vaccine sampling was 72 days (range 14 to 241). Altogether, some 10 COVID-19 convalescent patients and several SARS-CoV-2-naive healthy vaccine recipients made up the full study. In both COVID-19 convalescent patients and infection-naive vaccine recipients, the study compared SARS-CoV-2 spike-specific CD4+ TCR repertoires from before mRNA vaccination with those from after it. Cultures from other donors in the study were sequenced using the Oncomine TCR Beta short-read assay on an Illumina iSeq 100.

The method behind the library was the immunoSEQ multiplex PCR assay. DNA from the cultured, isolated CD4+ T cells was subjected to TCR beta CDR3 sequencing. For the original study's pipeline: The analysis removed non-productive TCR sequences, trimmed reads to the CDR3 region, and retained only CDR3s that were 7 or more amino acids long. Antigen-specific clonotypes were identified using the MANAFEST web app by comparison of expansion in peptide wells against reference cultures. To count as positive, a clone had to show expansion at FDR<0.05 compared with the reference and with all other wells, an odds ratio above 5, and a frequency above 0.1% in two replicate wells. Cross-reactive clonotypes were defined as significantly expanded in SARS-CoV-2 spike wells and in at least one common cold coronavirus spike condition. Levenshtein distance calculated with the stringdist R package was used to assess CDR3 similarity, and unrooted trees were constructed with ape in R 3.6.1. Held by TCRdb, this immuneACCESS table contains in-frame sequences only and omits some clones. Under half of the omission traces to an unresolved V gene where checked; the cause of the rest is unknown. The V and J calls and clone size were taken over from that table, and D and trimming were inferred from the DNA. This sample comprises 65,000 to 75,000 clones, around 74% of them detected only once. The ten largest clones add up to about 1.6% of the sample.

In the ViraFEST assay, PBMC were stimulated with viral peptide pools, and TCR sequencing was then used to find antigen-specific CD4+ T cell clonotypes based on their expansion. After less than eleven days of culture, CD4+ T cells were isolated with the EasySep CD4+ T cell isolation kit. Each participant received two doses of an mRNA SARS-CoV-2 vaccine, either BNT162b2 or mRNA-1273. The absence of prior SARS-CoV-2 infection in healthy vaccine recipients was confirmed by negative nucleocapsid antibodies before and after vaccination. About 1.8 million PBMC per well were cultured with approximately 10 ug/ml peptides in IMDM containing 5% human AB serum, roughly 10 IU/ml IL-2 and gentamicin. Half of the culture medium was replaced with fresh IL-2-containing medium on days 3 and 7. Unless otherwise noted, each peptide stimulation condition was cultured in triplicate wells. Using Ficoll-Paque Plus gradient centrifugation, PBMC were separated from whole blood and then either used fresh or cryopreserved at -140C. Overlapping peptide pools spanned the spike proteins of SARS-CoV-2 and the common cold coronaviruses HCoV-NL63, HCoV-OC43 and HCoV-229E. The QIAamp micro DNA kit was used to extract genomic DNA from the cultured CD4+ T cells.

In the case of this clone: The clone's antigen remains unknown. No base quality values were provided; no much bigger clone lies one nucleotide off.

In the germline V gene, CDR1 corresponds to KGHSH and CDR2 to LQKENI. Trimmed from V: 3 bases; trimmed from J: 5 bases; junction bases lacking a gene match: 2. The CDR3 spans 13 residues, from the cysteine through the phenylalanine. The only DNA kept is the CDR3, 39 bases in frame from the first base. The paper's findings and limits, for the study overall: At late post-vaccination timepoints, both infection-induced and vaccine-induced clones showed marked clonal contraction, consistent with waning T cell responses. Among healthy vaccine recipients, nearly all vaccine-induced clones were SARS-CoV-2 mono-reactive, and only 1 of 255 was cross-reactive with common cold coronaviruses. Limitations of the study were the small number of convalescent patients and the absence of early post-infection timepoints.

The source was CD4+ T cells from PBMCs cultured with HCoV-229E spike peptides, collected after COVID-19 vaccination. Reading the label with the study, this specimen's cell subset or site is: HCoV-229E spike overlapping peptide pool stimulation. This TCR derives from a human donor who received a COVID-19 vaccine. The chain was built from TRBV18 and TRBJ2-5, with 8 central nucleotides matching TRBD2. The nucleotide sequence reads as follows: TGTGCCAGCTCACCCTTAGCGGGGGAGACCCAGTACTTC. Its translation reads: CASSPLAGETQYF. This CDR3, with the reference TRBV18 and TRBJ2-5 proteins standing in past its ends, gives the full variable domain NAGVMQNPRHLVRRRGQEARLRCSPMKGHSHVYWYRQLPEEGLKFMVYLQKENIIDESGMPKERFSAEFPKEGPSILRIQQVVRGDSAAYFCASSPLAGETQYFGPGTRLLVL.